This is a list of T cell receptor beta chains from one sample in a study of blood T cell repertoires in COVID-19. Clones were sequenced by immunoSEQ multiplex PCR, and TCRdb holds only the in-frame ones, with some missing. The data contain approximately 150,000 clones, about 84% of them singletons. The sequenced material came from PBMCs or T cells enriched from blood (not recorded which). The receptors here all came from a man in his forties who had recovered from COVID-19. The CDR3 runs from the conserved cysteine through the conserved F or W. The order of the fields is clone size, D gene, V gene, J gene, CDR3 protein, CDR3 DNA. A D gene is named only where the DNA matches it firmly. For some rows the clone size is stated as once, few or many, or as a class when expanded; others skip it.

clone_size: -; d_call: -; v_call: TRBV12-3/TRBV12-4; j_call: TRBJ2-4; cdr3_aa: CASSLAGVRLQYF; cdr3_nt: TGTGCCAGCAGTTTAGCCGGGGTTCGGCTTCAGTACTTC
clone_size: -; d_call: TRBD1; v_call: TRBV5-1; j_call: TRBJ1-2; cdr3_aa: CASLGGGGGYTF; cdr3_nt: TGCGCCAGCCTCGGAGGGGGCGGGGGCTACACCTTC
clone_size: -; d_call: -; v_call: TRBV5-4; j_call: TRBJ1-1; cdr3_aa: CASSLWVPGNTEAFF; cdr3_nt: TGTGCCAGCAGCTTGTGGGTCCCGGGAAACACTGAAGCTTTCTTT
clone_size: -; d_call: -; v_call: TRBV5-1; j_call: TRBJ1-4; cdr3_aa: CASSLARRVSNEKLFF; cdr3_nt: TGCGCCAGCAGCTTGGCCCGGAGGGTTTCAAATGAAAAACTGTTTTTT
clone_size: -; d_call: -; v_call: TRBV4-2; j_call: TRBJ2-5; cdr3_aa: CASSQDLARGEETQYF; cdr3_nt: TGTGCCAGCAGCCAAGATCTAGCGCGCGGAGAAGAGACCCAGTACTTC
clone_size: -; d_call: TRBD1; v_call: TRBV9; j_call: TRBJ1-4; cdr3_aa: CASTAGTGDEKLFF; cdr3_nt: TGTGCCAGCACCGCCGGGACAGGGGATGAAAAACTGTTTTTT
clone_size: once; d_call: -; v_call: TRBV29-1; j_call: TRBJ1-3; cdr3_aa: CSVKGAGNTIYF; cdr3_nt: TGCAGCGTTAAGGGGGCTGGAAACACCATATATTTT
clone_size: -; d_call: TRBD1; v_call: TRBV19; j_call: TRBJ1-2; cdr3_aa: CASRERDRVYGYTF; cdr3_nt: TGTGCCAGTAGAGAGCGGGACAGGGTCTATGGCTACACCTTC
clone_size: -; d_call: TRBD2; v_call: TRBV7-3; j_call: TRBJ2-3; cdr3_aa: CASSPRTSGFTDTQYF; cdr3_nt: TGTGCCAGCAGCCCCAGGACTAGCGGCTTCACAGATACGCAGTATTTT
clone_size: -; d_call: -; v_call: TRBV10-3; j_call: TRBJ1-1; cdr3_aa: CAISVEDLNTEAFF; cdr3_nt: TGTGCCATCAGTGTAGAGGATCTGAACACTGAAGCTTTCTTT
clone_size: -; d_call: TRBD1; v_call: TRBV7-2; j_call: TRBJ1-2; cdr3_aa: CASSPTTGLGGYTF; cdr3_nt: TGTGCCAGCAGCCCGACGACAGGGCTTGGTGGCTACACCTTC
clone_size: few; d_call: -; v_call: TRBV6-5; j_call: TRBJ1-2; cdr3_aa: CASRGRVVYGYTF; cdr3_nt: TGTGCCAGCAGGGGCAGGGTTGTCTATGGCTACACCTTC
clone_size: -; d_call: TRBD2; v_call: TRBV6-5; j_call: TRBJ2-1; cdr3_aa: CASSRAGGPNEQFF; cdr3_nt: TGTGCCAGCAGTAGAGCGGGGGGCCCCAATGAGCAGTTCTTC
clone_size: -; d_call: TRBD1; v_call: TRBV7-8; j_call: TRBJ1-1; cdr3_aa: CASSLGVQGQNTEAFF; cdr3_nt: TGTGCCAGCAGCTTAGGAGTACAGGGGCAGAACACTGAAGCTTTCTTT
clone_size: -; d_call: TRBD1; v_call: TRBV19; j_call: TRBJ1-2; cdr3_aa: CASTVRPGGNGYTF; cdr3_nt: TGTGCCAGTACGGTACGGCCAGGGGGGAATGGCTACACCTTC
clone_size: -; d_call: TRBD2; v_call: TRBV27; j_call: TRBJ2-7; cdr3_aa: CASSARGVLYEQYF; cdr3_nt: TGTGCCAGCAGTGCTCGGGGGGTCCTCTACGAGCAGTACTTC
clone_size: few; d_call: TRBD1; v_call: TRBV13; j_call: TRBJ1-2; cdr3_aa: CASSPQGDGYTF; cdr3_nt: TGTGCCAGCAGCCCCCAGGGGGACGGCTACACCTTC
clone_size: once; d_call: TRBD1; v_call: TRBV4-1; j_call: TRBJ1-2; cdr3_aa: CASSQDPLGQGAYGYTF; cdr3_nt: TGCGCCAGCAGCCAAGATCCCTTGGGACAGGGGGCCTATGGCTACACCTTC
clone_size: -; d_call: -; v_call: TRBV19; j_call: TRBJ1-4; cdr3_aa: CASKRTGYLATNEKLFF; cdr3_nt: TGTGCCAGTAAAAGAACAGGATATCTCGCAACTAATGAAAAACTGTTTTTT
clone_size: -; d_call: -; v_call: TRBV30; j_call: TRBJ1-1; cdr3_aa: CAWSLVGGATEAFF; cdr3_nt: TGTGCCTGGAGTCTAGTGGGGGGGGCCACTGAAGCTTTCTTT
clone_size: -; d_call: -; v_call: TRBV19; j_call: TRBJ1-1; cdr3_aa: CASSPMRVGGNTEAFF; cdr3_nt: TGTGCCAGTAGTCCCATGCGGGTCGGGGGAAACACTGAAGCTTTCTTT
clone_size: -; d_call: TRBD1; v_call: TRBV30; j_call: TRBJ1-5; cdr3_aa: CAWSALWTGAGQPQHF; cdr3_nt: TGTGCCTGGAGTGCCCTCTGGACAGGGGCGGGACAGCCCCAGCATTTT
clone_size: few; d_call: -; v_call: TRBV6-1; j_call: TRBJ1-2; cdr3_aa: CASSEVGYGYTF; cdr3_nt: TGTGCCAGCAGTGAAGTCGGCTATGGCTACACCTTC
clone_size: many; d_call: TRBD1; v_call: TRBV5-1; j_call: TRBJ1-2; cdr3_aa: CASSSGQFYYGYTF; cdr3_nt: TGCGCCAGCAGCTCGGGACAGTTCTACTATGGCTACACCTTC
clone_size: -; d_call: TRBD1; v_call: TRBV7-6; j_call: TRBJ1-2; cdr3_aa: CASSSQGADGYTF; cdr3_nt: TGTGCCAGCAGCTCCCAGGGGGCCGATGGCTACACCTTC
clone_size: -; d_call: -; v_call: TRBV7-6; j_call: TRBJ2-3; cdr3_aa: CASSTTRGALENTQYF; cdr3_nt: TGTGCCAGCAGTACCACCCGGGGGGCCTTGGAAAATACGCAGTATTTT
clone_size: few; d_call: -; v_call: TRBV19; j_call: TRBJ1-5; cdr3_aa: CASSRGSNQPQHF; cdr3_nt: TGTGCCAGTAGCCGGGGTAGCAATCAGCCCCAGCATTTT
clone_size: -; d_call: -; v_call: TRBV5-1; j_call: TRBJ2-3; cdr3_aa: CASSSGTDTQYF; cdr3_nt: TGCGCCAGCAGCTCTGGCACAGATACGCAGTATTTT